This T cell receptor (beta chain) was recorded in a study of blood T cell repertoires in COVID-19. Overall study context: The United States, Italy and Spain supplied acute and convalescent COVID-19 samples. PBMCs, B-cell-depleted T cells, or T cells provided the cDNA or gDNA that made up the material.

In the original processing: By means of reference gene primer amplification, nucleated cell counts were estimated. Sequencing used immunoSEQ multiplex PCR; TCRdb keeps in-frame clones, though not all of them. The V and J calls and clone size were taken over from that table, and D and trimming were inferred from the DNA. This sample carries more than 300,000 clones, 88% of them seen once, and the ten largest clones take 1.5% to 2%. The V gene lost 3 bases and the J gene lost 13 bases, with 18 bases spanning the gap. CDR3 length: 13 residues. Seattle patient enrollment occurred during active infection, with longitudinal follow-up thereafter.

This receptor was taken from a woman aged 25 to 39 with COVID-19, enrolled during active disease. The gene calls are TRBV12-3 or TRBV12-4 and TRBJ2-5, with a possible D match to TRBD2 (6 bases). The specimen sequenced was peripheral blood. In nucleotides, the CDR3 is TGTGCCAGCAGTTTGGGGGGACCAAATCCTTGGTACTTC. Its protein product is CASSLGGPNPWYF.